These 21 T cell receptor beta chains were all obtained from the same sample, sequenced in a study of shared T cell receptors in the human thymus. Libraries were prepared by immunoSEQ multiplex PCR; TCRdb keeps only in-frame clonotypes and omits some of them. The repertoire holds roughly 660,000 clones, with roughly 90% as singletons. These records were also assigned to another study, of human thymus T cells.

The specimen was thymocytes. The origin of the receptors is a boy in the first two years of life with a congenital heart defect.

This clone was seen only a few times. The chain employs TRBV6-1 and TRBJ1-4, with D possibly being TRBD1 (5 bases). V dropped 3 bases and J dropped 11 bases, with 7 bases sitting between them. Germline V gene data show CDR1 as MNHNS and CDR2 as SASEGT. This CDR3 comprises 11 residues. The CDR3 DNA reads TGTGCCAGCAGTGATCGGGGGAAACTGTTTTTT. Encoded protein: CASSDRGKLFF.

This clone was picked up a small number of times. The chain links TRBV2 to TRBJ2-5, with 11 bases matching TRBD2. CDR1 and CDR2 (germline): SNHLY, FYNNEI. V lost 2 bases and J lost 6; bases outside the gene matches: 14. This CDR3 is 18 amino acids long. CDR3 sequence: CASSEPSPGTSGSKTQYF. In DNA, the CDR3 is TGTGCCAGCAGTGAACCAAGCCCCGGCACTAGCGGGAGCAAGACCCAGTACTTC.

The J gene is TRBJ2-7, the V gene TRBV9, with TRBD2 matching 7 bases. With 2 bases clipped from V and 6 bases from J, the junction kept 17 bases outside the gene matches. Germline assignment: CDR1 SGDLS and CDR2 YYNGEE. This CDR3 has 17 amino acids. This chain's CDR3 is CASSVLDNAGETGEQYF. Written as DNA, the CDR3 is TGTGCCAGCAGCGTCCTAGATAACGCGGGAGAGACTGGCGAGCAGTACTTC.

For the CDR3, the DNA is TGTGCCAGCAGTCCCACTAGCGGGAGATGGGAGACCCAGTACTTC. This sequence encodes CASSPTSGRWETQYF. The chain couples TRBV27 to TRBJ2-5; 11 bases are shared with TRBD2. Trimming took 5 bases from V and 5 from J; bases not matched to a gene: 7. The germline gives CDR1 MNHEY, CDR2 SMNVEV (reference sequence). This CDR3 region has 15 residues.

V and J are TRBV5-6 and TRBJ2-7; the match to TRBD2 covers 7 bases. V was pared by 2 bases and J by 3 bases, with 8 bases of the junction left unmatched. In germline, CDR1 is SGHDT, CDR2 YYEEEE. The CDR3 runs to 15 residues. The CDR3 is CASSLVGGSRYEQYF. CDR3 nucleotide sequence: TGTGCCAGCAGCTTAGTGGGCGGGAGTCGCTACGAGCAGTACTTC.

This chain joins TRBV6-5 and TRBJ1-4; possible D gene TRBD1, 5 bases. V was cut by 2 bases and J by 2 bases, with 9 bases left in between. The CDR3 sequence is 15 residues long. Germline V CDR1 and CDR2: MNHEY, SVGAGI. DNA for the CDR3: TGTGCCAGCAGTTACGGGAGGGGCACTAATGAAAAACTGTTTTTT. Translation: CASSYGRGTNEKLFF.

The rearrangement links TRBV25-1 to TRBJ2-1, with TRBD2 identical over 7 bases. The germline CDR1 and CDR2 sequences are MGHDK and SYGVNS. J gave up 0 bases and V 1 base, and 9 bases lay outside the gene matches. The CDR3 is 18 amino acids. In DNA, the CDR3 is TGTGCCAGCAGTGAATCCCCCCCTAGCGGAGCCTCCTACAATGAGCAGTTCTTC. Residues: CASSESPPSGASYNEQFF.

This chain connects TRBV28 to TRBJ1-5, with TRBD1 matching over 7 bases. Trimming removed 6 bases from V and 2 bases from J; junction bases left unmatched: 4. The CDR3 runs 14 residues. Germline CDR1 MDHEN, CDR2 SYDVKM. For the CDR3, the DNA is TGTGCCAGCAGGGCAGGGGGTCGCAATCAGCCCCAGCATTTT. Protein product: CASRAGGRNQPQHF. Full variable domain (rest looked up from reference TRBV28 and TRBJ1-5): DVKVTQSSRYLVKRTGEKVFLECVQDMDHENMFWYRQDPGLGLRLIYFSYDVKMKEKGDIPEGYSVSREKKERFSLILESASTNQTSMYLCASRAGGRNQPQHFGDGTRLSIL.

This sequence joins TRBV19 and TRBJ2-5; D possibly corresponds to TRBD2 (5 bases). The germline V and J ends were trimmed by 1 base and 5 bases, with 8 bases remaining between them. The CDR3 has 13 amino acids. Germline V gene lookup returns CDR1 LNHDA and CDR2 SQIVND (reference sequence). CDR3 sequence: CASSIVTGETQYF. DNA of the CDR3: TGTGCCAGTAGTATAGTGACGGGGGAGACCCAGTACTTC. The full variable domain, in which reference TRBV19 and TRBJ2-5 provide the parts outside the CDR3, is DGGITQSPKYLFRKEGQNVTLSCEQNLNHDAMYWYRQDPGQGLRLIYYSQIVNDFQKGDIAEGYSVSREKKESFPLTVTSAQKNPTAFYLCASSIVTGETQYFGPGTRLLVL.

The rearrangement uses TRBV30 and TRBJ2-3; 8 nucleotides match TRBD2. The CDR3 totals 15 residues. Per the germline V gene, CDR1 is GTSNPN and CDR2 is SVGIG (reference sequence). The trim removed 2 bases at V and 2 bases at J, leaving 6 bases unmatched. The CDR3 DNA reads TGTGCCTGGAGTCCTACTAGCGGAACCACAGATACGCAGTATTTT. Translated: CAWSPTSGTTDTQYF.

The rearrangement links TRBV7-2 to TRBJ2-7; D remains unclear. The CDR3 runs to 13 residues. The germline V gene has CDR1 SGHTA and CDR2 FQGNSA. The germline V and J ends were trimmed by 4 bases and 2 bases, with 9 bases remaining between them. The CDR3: CASSSAAPYEQYF. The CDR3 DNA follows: TGTGCCAGCAGCTCTGCGGCCCCCTACGAGCAGTACTTC.

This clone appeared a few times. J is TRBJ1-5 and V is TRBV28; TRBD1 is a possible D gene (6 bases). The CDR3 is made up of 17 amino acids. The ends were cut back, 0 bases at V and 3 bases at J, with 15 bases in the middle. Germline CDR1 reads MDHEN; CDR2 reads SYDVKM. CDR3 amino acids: CASSLWMGTWPNQPQHF. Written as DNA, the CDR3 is TGTGCCAGCAGTTTATGGATGGGGACATGGCCCAATCAGCCCCAGCATTTT.

CDR3 in DNA: TGCGCCAGCAGCCAAGAAGTTGTAGCGGGCCCAGCCGGGGAGCTGTTTTTT. It is translated as CASSQEVVAGPAGELFF. This chain connects TRBV4-3 to TRBJ2-2, with 7 bases fitting TRBD2. Trimming at V came to 0 bases and at J to 6 bases, leaving 10 bases not matched to a gene. The V gene's germline CDR1 is LGHNA and CDR2 YSLEER. The CDR3 sequence is 17 residues long.

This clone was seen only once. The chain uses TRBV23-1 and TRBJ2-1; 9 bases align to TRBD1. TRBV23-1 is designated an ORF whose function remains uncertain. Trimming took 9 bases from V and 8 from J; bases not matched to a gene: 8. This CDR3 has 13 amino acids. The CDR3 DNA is TGCGCCAGGCCGGGACAGGGTCCCTATGAGCAGTTCTTC. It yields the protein CARPGQGPYEQFF.

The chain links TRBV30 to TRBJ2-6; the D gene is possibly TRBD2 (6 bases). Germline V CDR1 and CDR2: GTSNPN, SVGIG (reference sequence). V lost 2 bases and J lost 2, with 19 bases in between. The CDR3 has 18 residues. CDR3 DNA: TGTGCCTGGAGTCGGCGCGGGGTGGGGTTACCTGGGGCCAACGTCCTGACTTTC. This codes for CAWSRRGVGLPGANVLTF.

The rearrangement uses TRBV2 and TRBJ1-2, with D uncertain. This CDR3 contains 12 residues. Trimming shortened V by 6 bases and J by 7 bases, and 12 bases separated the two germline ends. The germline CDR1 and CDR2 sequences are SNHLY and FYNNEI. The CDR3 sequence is CASRSCSRGYTF. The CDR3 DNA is TGTGCCAGCAGATCCTGTAGTCGTGGCTACACCTTC.

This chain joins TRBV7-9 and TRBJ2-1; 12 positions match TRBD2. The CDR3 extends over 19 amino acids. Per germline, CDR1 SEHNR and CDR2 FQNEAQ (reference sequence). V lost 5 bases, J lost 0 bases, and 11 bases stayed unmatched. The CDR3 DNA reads TGTGCCAGCAGCAGAGGACTAGCGGGGTCCATTAGCTCCTACAATGAGCAGTTCTTC. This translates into CASSRGLAGSISSYNEQFF. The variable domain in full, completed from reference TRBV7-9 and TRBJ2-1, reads DTGVSQNPRHKITKRGQNVTFRCDPISEHNRLYWYRQTLGQGPEFLTYFQNEAQLEKSRLLSDRFSAERPKGSFSTLEIQRTEQGDSAMYLCASSRGLAGSISSYNEQFFGPGTRLTVL.

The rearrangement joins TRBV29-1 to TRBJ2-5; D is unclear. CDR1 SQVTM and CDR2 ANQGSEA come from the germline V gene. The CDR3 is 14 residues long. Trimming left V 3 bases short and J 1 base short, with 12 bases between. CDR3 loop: CSVEPSTPQETQYF. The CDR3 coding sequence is TGCAGCGTTGAGCCGTCTACGCCCCAAGAGACCCAGTACTTC.

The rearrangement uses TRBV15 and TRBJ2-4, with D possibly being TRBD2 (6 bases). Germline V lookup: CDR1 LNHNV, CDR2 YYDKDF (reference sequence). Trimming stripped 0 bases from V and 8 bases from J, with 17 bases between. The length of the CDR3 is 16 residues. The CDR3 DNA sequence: TGTGCCACCAGCAGAGATACCCTTGGACTACCCGACATTCAGTACTTC. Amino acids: CATSRDTLGLPDIQYF.

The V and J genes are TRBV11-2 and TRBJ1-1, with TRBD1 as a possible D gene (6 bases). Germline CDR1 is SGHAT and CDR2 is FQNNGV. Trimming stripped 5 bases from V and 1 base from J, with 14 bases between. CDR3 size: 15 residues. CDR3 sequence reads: CASSPGQSKNTEAFF. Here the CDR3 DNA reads TGTGCCAGCAGCCCTGGACAGTCAAAGAACACTGAAGCTTTCTTT.

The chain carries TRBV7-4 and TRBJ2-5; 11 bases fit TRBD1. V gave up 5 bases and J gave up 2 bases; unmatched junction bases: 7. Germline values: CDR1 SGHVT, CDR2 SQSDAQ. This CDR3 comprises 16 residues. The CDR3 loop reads CASSPHGTGGQETQYF. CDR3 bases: TGTGCCAGCAGCCCGCACGGGACAGGGGGACAAGAGACCCAGTACTTC.